This paragraph reports one T cell receptor beta chain. This sample stems from a study of blood T cell repertoires in COVID-19. Authors' methods: Nucleated cell counts were estimated from reference gene primer amplification. The method was immunoSEQ multiplex PCR; TCRdb's version includes in-frame clones alone and lacks a portion of them. The V and J calls and the clone size are those of that table, but D and trimming were determined from the DNA. The data show 250,000 to 350,000 clones, with about 88% seen just once and roughly 1.6% held by the top ten. CDR3 length equals 14 residues. The rearrangement uses TRBV21-1 and TRBJ1-2; the D call TRBD1 from the table was never checked on the DNA. TRBV21-1 is assigned pseudogene status. This receptor was taken from a human donor with COVID-19, enrolled during active disease. The donor label of this sample is uncertain. The sample was peripheral blood. CDR3 region: CASSKMPESYGYTF. CDR3 coding DNA: TGTGCCAGCAGCAAGATGCCAGAAAGCTATGGCTACACCTTC.